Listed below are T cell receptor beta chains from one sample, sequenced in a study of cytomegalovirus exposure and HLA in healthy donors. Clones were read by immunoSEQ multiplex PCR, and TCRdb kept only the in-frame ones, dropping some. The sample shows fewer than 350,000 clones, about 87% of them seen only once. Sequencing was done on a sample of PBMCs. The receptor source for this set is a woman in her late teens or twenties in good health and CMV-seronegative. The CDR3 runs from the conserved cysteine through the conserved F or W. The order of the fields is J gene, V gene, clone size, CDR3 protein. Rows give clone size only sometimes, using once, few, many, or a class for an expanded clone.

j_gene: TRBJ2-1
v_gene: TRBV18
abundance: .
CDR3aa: CASSPARDTYNEQFF

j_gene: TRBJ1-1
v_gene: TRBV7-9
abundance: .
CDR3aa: CSSSPPGTEAFF

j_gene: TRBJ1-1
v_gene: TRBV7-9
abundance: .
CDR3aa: CASRKTGADLEAFF

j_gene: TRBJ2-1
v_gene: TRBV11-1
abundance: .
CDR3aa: CASSPGGLSHNEQFF

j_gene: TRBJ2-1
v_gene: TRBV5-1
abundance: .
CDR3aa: CASSSGTSGNEQFF

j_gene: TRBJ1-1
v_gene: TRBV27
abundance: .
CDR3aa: CASSITVNTEAFF

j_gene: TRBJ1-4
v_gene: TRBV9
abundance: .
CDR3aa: CASSGTVGTNEKLFF

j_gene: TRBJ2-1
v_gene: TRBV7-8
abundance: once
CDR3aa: CASSKSDRDNEQFF

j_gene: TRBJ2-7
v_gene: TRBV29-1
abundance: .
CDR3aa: CSVVEATYEQYF

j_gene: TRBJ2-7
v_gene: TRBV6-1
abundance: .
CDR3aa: CASGLTYEQYF

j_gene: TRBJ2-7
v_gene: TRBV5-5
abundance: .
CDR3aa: CASSSYRQVYEQYF

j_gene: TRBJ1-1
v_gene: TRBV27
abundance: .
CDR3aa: CASSFTPDRNTEAFF

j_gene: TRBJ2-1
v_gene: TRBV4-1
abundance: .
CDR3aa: CASVGGGYNEQFF

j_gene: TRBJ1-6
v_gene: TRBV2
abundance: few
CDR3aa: CASSEYRGIGSPLHF

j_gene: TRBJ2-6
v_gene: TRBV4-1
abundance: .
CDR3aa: CASSQEGANVLTF

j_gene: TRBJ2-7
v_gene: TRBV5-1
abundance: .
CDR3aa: CASSLGQASHYEQYF

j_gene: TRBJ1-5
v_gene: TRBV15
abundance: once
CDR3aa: CATSRDRGNQPQHF

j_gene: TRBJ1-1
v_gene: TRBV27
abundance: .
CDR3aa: CASSFGPPQTEAFF

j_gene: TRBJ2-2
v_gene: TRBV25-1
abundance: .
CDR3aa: CASSSDRDYTGELFF

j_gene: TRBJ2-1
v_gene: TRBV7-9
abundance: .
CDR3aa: CASSLIATVSYNEQFF

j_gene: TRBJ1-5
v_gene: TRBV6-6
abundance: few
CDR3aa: CASSFTTELPQPQHF

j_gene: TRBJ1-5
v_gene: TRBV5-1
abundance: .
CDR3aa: CASSLAGQGNNQPQHF

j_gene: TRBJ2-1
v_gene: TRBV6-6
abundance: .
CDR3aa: CASSYPGDYNEQFF

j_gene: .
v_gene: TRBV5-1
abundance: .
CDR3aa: CASSPGFEQYF

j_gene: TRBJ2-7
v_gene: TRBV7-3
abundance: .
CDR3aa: CASCWAVSGDYEQYF

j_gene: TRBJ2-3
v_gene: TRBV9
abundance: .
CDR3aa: CASSPLAGNTDTQYF

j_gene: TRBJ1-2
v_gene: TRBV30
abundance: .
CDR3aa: CAWTYHSLWTF

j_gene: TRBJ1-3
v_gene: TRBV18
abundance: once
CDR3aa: CASSSSSWGNTIYF

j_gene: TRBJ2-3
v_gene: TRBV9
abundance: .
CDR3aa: CASSVVRGSGGTDTQYF

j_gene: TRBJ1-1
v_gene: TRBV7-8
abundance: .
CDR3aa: CASSSRGGVSITEAFF

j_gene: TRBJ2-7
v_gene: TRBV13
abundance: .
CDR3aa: CASSLGSYEQYF

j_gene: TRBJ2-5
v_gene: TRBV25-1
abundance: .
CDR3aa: CASSERIPGSPGETQYF

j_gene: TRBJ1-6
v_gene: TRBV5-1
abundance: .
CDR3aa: CASGRESDNSPLHF

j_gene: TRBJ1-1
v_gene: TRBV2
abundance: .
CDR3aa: CASSGISTGSPEAFF

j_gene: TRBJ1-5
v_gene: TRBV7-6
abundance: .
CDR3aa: CASSPTGGNQPQHF

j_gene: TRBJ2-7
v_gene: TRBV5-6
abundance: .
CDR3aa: CASSLQAYEQYF

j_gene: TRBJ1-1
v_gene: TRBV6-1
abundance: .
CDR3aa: CASSEGVGDNTEAFF

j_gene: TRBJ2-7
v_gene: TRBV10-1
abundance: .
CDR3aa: CASSELQGGDEQYF

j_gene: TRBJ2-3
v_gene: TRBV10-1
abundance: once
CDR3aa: CASSGPGSGDTQYF